Below, 14 T cell receptor beta chains from the same sample are listed, as sequenced in a study of T cell responses to AZD1222 COVID-19 vaccine. Method: immunoSEQ multiplex PCR; TCRdb's copy keeps in-frame clones and lacks some. The sample carries 85,000 to 130,000 clones, around 91% recorded once. The sample was peripheral blood, taken on day 0 of AZD1222 vaccination. Receptors originate from an adult in good health.

V usage is TRBV9 and J usage is TRBJ2-7; unclear D gene. The V gene lost 0 bases and the J gene lost 3 bases, with 13 bases spanning the gap. From germline, CDR1 is SGDLS and CDR2 YYNGEE. CDR3 length equals 15 residues. CDR3 DNA: TGTGCCAGCAGCGTAGTGACGGCGGAGATCTACGAGCAGTACTTC. As protein: CASSVVTAEIYEQYF.

The chain links TRBV4-2 to TRBJ1-5; no reliable D call. Germline lookup yields CDR1 LGHNA and CDR2 YNFKEQ. The CDR3 loop spans 15 amino acids. The V gene lost 0 bases and the J gene lost 6 bases, with 12 bases spanning the gap. This CDR3 is CASSQDSPASQPQHF. The CDR3 nucleotides read TGTGCCAGCAGCCAAGATTCGCCAGCGAGTCAGCCCCAGCATTTT.

The chain links TRBV4-1 to TRBJ2-7; D gene unclear. The CDR3 consists of 15 residues. Deletions cut 3 bases from V and 4 bases from J, with 16 bases between. The germline CDR1 and CDR2 sequences are MGHRA and YSYEKL. The CDR3: CASSHGSPDPYEQYF. The CDR3, as DNA: TGCGCCAGCAGCCATGGTAGTCCCGATCCTTACGAGCAGTACTTC.

The chain uses TRBV2 and TRBJ2-2, with 7 nucleotides matching TRBD1. Germline V CDR1 and CDR2: SNHLY, FYNNEI. Losses at the gene ends were 2 bases for V and 6 bases for J; bases not matched to a gene: 9. This CDR3 comprises 16 residues. CDR3 sequence reads: CASSEHRQGFSGELFF. CDR3 bases: TGTGCCAGCAGTGAACATAGACAGGGATTCTCCGGGGAGCTGTTTTTT.

This clone was counted a single time. The CDR3 loop is CASSLIQGAYGYTF. CDR3 nucleotides: TGTGCCAGCAGCCTGATCCAGGGGGCTTATGGCTACACCTTC. V usage is TRBV6-5 and J usage is TRBJ1-2; 8 nucleotides line up with TRBD1. The CDR3 consists of 14 residues. Germline V gives CDR1 MNHEY, CDR2 SVGAGI. J lost 5 bases, V lost 6 bases, and 8 bases had no gene match.

The chain recombines TRBV21-1 with TRBJ2-1; the table's TRBD2 call for D was not verified on the DNA. TRBV21-1 is recorded as a pseudogene. This CDR3 is 15 amino acids long. For the CDR3, the DNA is TGTGCCAGCAGCAACCCGAGGGAGTCCTACAATGAGCAGTTCTTC. Translated: CASSNPRESYNEQFF.

The chain uses TRBV29-1 and TRBJ2-7, with TRBD2 as a possible D gene (5 bases). With 7 bases removed from V and 1 base from J, the gap between germline ends came to 14 bases. This CDR3 has 13 amino acids. The germline gives CDR1 SQVTM, CDR2 ANQGSEA. The CDR3 protein is CSARGAASYEQYF. The CDR3 DNA is TGCAGCGCCCGGGGTGCAGCTTCCTACGAGCAGTACTTC.

This clone has a single count. The chain is built from TRBV6-5 and TRBJ1-3, with D tentatively TRBD1 (5 bases). Germline V gives CDR1 MNHEY, CDR2 SVGAGI. The CDR3 consists of 16 residues. V shed 3 bases and J shed 0 bases, with 12 bases lying between them. The CDR3 DNA is TGTGCCAGCAGTTATACAGGAGGCCCCTCTGGAAACACCATATATTTT. Translation: CASSYTGGPSGNTIYF.

The V gene is TRBV5-1, the J gene TRBJ1-4; D is perhaps TRBD1 (5 bases). Per germline, CDR1 SGHRS and CDR2 YFSETQ. Trimming stripped 4 bases from V and 7 bases from J, with 14 bases between. CDR3 length: 14 residues. DNA for the CDR3: TGCGCCAGCAGCCCGAGAGGGGTCGTTGAAAAACTGTTTTTT. This gives the protein CASSPRGVVEKLFF. Based on the CDR3 plus reference TRBV5-1 and TRBJ1-4, the full variable domain is KAGVTQTPRYLIKTRGQQVTLSCSPISGHRSVSWYQQTPGQGLQFLFEYFSETQRNKGNFPGRFSGRQFSNSRSEMNVSTLELGDSALYLCASSPRGVVEKLFFGSGTQLSVL.

V and J are TRBV7-8 and TRBJ1-1; D gene ambiguous. From germline, CDR1 is SGHVS and CDR2 FQNEAQ. V was cut by 3 bases and J by 0 bases, with 8 bases left in between. The CDR3 spans 14 residues. The CDR3 coding sequence is TGTGCCAGCAGCTTCGGACCCATGAACACTGAAGCTTTCTTT. It translates to CASSFGPMNTEAFF.

This chain uses TRBV27 with TRBJ1-1; D is unresolved. The CDR3 runs 12 residues. Deletions cut 5 bases from V and 4 bases from J, with 8 bases between. The germline gives CDR1 MNHEY, CDR2 SMNVEV (reference sequence). The CDR3 protein is CASSPPATEAFF. In DNA form, the CDR3 reads TGTGCCAGCAGTCCCCCGGCCACTGAAGCTTTCTTT.

The rearrangement links TRBV15 to TRBJ1-2; D might be TRBD1 (5 bases). The CDR3 extends over 16 amino acids. Per the germline V gene, CDR1 is LNHNV and CDR2 is YYDKDF (reference sequence). The ends were cut back, 0 bases at V and 4 bases at J, with 15 bases in the middle. CDR3 sequence: CATSRDFTGGSYGYTF. The CDR3 DNA is TGTGCCACCAGCAGAGATTTCACAGGAGGCAGCTATGGCTACACCTTC.

This chain links TRBV18 with TRBJ2-5, with TRBD1 matching over 12 bases. Trimming removed 6 bases from V and 4 bases from J; junction bases left unmatched: 12. This CDR3 is built from 17 residues. Germline V gene sequence: CDR1 KGHSH, CDR2 LQKENI. DNA for the CDR3: TGTGCCAGCTCCCCGACCCGGGACAGGGGGCGAGGAGAGACCCAGTACTTC. Residues: CASSPTRDRGRGETQYF.

This chain joins TRBV5-4 and TRBJ1-4; weak D call: TRBD1 (5 bases). This CDR3 is 16 amino acids long. Germline V CDR1 and CDR2: SGHNT, YYREEE (reference sequence). The V end was cut by 0 bases, the J end by 3 bases, with 12 bases between. The DNA for the CDR3 is TGTGCCAGCAGCTTGGACCCGGGGGTCCCTAATGAAAAACTGTTTTTT. It is translated as CASSLDPGVPNEKLFF.